This T cell receptor (beta chain) was retrieved from a study of blood T cell repertoires in COVID-19. At the level of the study: The United States, Italy and Spain supplied acute and convalescent COVID-19 samples.

CDR1 and CDR2 from the germline V gene are SGHRS and YFSETQ. The CDR3 extends over 19 amino acids. J gave up 13 bases and V 3 bases, and 21 bases lay outside the gene matches. Source study methods: The assay estimated nucleated cells by amplifying reference gene primers. Produced via immunoSEQ multiplex PCR; TCRdb's table is partial and in-frame only. The V and J calls and the clone size are those of that table, but D and trimming were determined from the DNA. The sample lists 250,000 to 400,000 clones; roughly 90% were seen once. Cohorts were determined from participant-reported clinical history. The TCR originated in a man between 60 and 75 years old who had recovered from COVID-19. V usage is TRBV5-1 and J usage is TRBJ2-1; 14 bases line up with TRBD2. Sequenced input: PBMCs or T cells enriched from blood (not recorded which). As DNA, the CDR3 is TGCGCCAGCAGCTCTTCGACTAGCGGGAGGGCCGAAGGGCAGTGGGGACAGTTCTTC. Its translation: CASSSSTSGRAEGQWGQFF.